This section outlines one T cell receptor (beta chain) sequence together with its context. This record comes from a study of T cell changes during pregnancy in multiple sclerosis. Germline V CDR1 and CDR2: MNHNS, SASEGT. This CDR3 spans 20 amino acids. Trimming cost V 2 bases and J 3 bases, with 28 bases left between them. The data were produced by immunoSEQ multiplex PCR, yet TCRdb's version contains in-frame clones alone and is incomplete. The repertoire holds 60,000 to 80,000 clones, 75% to 90% seen once, with around 3.2% in the top ten. This chain joins TRBV6-1 and TRBJ1-1; D might be TRBD1 (5 bases). This receptor was taken from a female donor with multiple sclerosis, enrolled in a pregnancy study. This material consisted of peripheral blood, taken before pregnancy. CDR3 DNA: TGTGCCAGCAGTGAACCAGTTTATTGGGTCAGGGATGAGTTGGACACTGAAGCTTTCTTT. It specifies CASSEPVYWVRDELDTEAFF.